The 17 T cell receptor beta chains below come from one sample, sequenced in a study of cytotoxic CD8 clonotypes in ibrutinib-treated CLL. Only in-frame clones appear in the TCRdb table, and some are missing; sequencing was by immunoSEQ multiplex PCR. There are a few hundred thousand clones in the sample; 67% occur only once, and under 8% lies in the top ten. The specimen comprised PBMCs, sampled after 36 months of ibrutinib treatment. The receptors shown here come from a human donor with chronic lymphocytic leukemia.

The count of this clone is one. The chain combines TRBV6-5 with TRBJ1-6; TRBD1 might be the D (6 bases). The CDR3 is 15 residues long. Per the germline V gene, CDR1 is MNHEY and CDR2 is SVGAGI. The V end was cut by 6 bases, the J end by 12 bases, with 21 bases between. The CDR3 reads CASSGDRNPFRPLHF. CDR3 sequence (DNA): TGTGCCAGCAGCGGTGACAGGAACCCCTTTCGACCCCTCCACTTT.

V and J are TRBV7-2 and TRBJ1-2; D might be TRBD1 (6 bases). The CDR3 covers 15 residues. Germline assignment: CDR1 SGHTA and CDR2 FQGNSA. Trimming cost V 0 bases and J 6 bases, with 14 bases left between them. The CDR3 DNA sequence: TGTGCCAGCAGCTTAGCGATGGGGGCTCGAGATGGCTACACCTTC. This gives the protein CASSLAMGARDGYTF.

This chain connects TRBV9 to TRBJ2-3; TRBD2 agrees at 9 bases. The CDR3 length is 15 residues. Germline assignment: CDR1 SGDLS and CDR2 YYNGEE. J gave up 0 bases and V 3 bases, and 2 bases lay outside the gene matches. The CDR3 loop reads CASSGSGSSTDTQYF. The DNA of the CDR3 is TGTGCCAGCAGCGGTAGCGGGAGTAGCACAGATACGCAGTATTTT.

This clone was seen more than once but under ten times. The chain employs TRBV5-1 and TRBJ2-2; D ambiguous. The CDR3 length is 14 residues. The germline V gene encodes CDR1 SGHRS and CDR2 YFSETQ. Deletions cut 2 bases from V and 0 bases from J, with 5 bases between. CDR3 in amino acids: CASSFSPNTGELFF. CDR3 DNA: TGCGCCAGCAGCTTTAGCCCGAACACCGGGGAGCTGTTTTTT.

In its sample, this clone was seen a few times. CDR3 coding DNA: TGCGCCAGCAGCTTGCGGCAGCCGAGCCTTAATTCACCCCTCCACTTT. Protein: CASSLRQPSLNSPLHF. The V and J genes are TRBV5-1 and TRBJ1-6; D is unclear. V lost 1 base, J lost 6 bases, and 14 bases lay in between. The CDR3 contains 16 residues. Looked up from germline, CDR1 is SGHRS and CDR2 is YFSETQ.

The chain combines TRBV7-9 with TRBJ1-6; possibly TRBD1 for D (5 bases). In germline, CDR1 is SEHNR, CDR2 FQNEAQ (reference sequence). The CDR3 totals 16 residues. V lost 5 bases and J 7 bases, leaving 18 bases between the germline ends. CDR3 DNA sequence: TGTGCCAGCAGCCCCTCGGTAGGATGGGGGAATTCACCCCTCCACTTT. Its protein product is CASSPSVGWGNSPLHF.

The chain recombines TRBV19 with TRBJ1-5; possible D gene TRBD1, 6 bases. From germline, CDR1 is LNHDA and CDR2 SQIVND (reference sequence). CDR3 length equals 12 residues. Deletions cut 6 bases from V and 4 bases from J, with 7 bases between. CDR3 nucleotide sequence: TGTGCCAGTAGGACAGGAAATCAGCCCCAGCATTTT. Residues: CASRTGNQPQHF.

The sample holds a few counts of this clone. The chain combines TRBV7-9 with TRBJ2-7; D not resolved. Germline V gene data show CDR1 as SEHNR and CDR2 as FQNEAQ (reference sequence). Trimming removed 5 bases from V and 2 bases from J, with 10 bases in between. This CDR3 has 13 amino acids. CDR3 loop: CASSPNDTYEQYF. The DNA of the CDR3 is TGTGCCAGCAGCCCCAACGATACCTACGAGCAGTACTTC.

This chain joins TRBV9 and TRBJ2-7; D uncertain. CDR3 length: 11 residues. Germline CDR1 reads SGDLS; CDR2 reads YYNGEE. Trimming left V 6 bases short and J 6 bases short, with 10 bases between. CDR3 in DNA: TGTGCCAGCACCGCCGCCCGCGAGCAGTACTTC. Amino acid sequence: CASTAAREQYF.

The table lists this clone with a few counts. The gene calls are TRBV9 and TRBJ1-1; no clear D. This CDR3 has 15 residues. Germline lookup yields CDR1 SGDLS and CDR2 YYNGEE. V lost 1 base to trimming and J lost 1 base, with 11 bases between them. The CDR3 is CASSVRSTANTEAFF. CDR3 sequence (DNA): TGTGCCAGCAGCGTACGGTCAACAGCGAACACTGAAGCTTTCTTT.

The rearrangement uses TRBV7-6 and TRBJ2-3; D is undetermined. This CDR3 has 15 residues. CDR1 and CDR2 (germline): SGHVS, FNYEAQ. The V and J ends lost 0 bases and 3 bases respectively, with 10 bases between them. The CDR3 loop reads CASSLAAAHTDTQYF. The CDR3 nucleotides read TGTGCCAGCAGCTTAGCGGCGGCCCATACAGATACGCAGTATTTT.

This clone has more than one count but fewer than ten. This chain links TRBV15 with TRBJ2-1; D ambiguous. CDR3 length: 13 amino acids. The V gene's germline CDR1 is LNHNV and CDR2 YYDKDF (reference sequence). V was clipped by 1 base and J by 4 bases, with 5 bases between them. CDR3 in amino acids: CATSRAGYNEQFF. The CDR3 coding sequence is TGTGCCACCAGCAGAGCTGGTTACAATGAGCAGTTCTTC. The full variable domain, rest sourced from reference TRBV15 and TRBJ2-1, is DAMVIQNPRYQVTQFGKPVTLSCSQTLNHNVMYWYQQKSSQAPKLLFHYYDKDFNNEADTPDNFQSRRPNTSFCFLDIRSPGLGDTAMYLCATSRAGYNEQFFGPGTRLTVL.

The chain has TRBV9 and TRBJ2-3; D tentatively fits TRBD1 or TRBD2 (6 bases each). The CDR3 has 16 residues. Germline V gene sequence: CDR1 SGDLS, CDR2 YYNGEE. V lost 2 bases and J 0 bases, leaving 13 bases between the germline ends. The CDR3 loop reads CASSVGGAPSTDTQYF. CDR3 sequence (DNA): TGTGCCAGCAGCGTGGGGGGCGCCCCGAGCACAGATACGCAGTATTTT.

This chain links TRBV4-1 with TRBJ2-3; D perhaps matches TRBD2 (6 bases). The germline gives CDR1 MGHRA, CDR2 YSYEKL. Trimming removed 1 base at V and 2 bases at J, with 10 bases between. This CDR3 is 15 amino acids long. CDR3 nucleotides: TGCGCCAGCAGCCAAGCTCGCGGGGACACAGATACGCAGTATTTT. Its translation: CASSQARGDTDTQYF.

The chain recombines TRBV4-1 with TRBJ1-1; no clear D. CDR1 MGHRA and CDR2 YSYEKL come from the germline V gene. The V gene lost 2 bases and the J gene lost 0 bases, with 7 bases spanning the gap. CDR3 size: 14 residues. In DNA form, the CDR3 reads TGCGCCAGCAGCCAAAAAGCAATGAACACTGAAGCTTTCTTT. Protein product: CASSQKAMNTEAFF.

This clone was found a few times. The chain couples TRBV4-2 to TRBJ1-1; TRBD1 is a possible D gene (6 bases). CDR3 length equals 15 residues. Germline CDR1 LGHNA, CDR2 YNFKEQ. The V end lost 2 bases, the J end lost 7 bases, and 17 bases lay between the germline ends. The CDR3 loop reads CASSQTGRSGDEAFF. The CDR3 region has the DNA TGTGCCAGCAGCCAAACAGGGAGGAGTGGGGATGAAGCTTTCTTT.

The V and J genes are TRBV4-1 and TRBJ2-7, with no clear D. The CDR3 has 15 amino acids. V was cut by 0 bases and J by 1 base, with 10 bases left in between. Germline CDR1 and CDR2: MGHRA and YSYEKL. The CDR3 reads CASSQEGMTSYEQYF. CDR3 nucleotide sequence: TGCGCCAGCAGCCAAGAAGGGATGACTTCCTACGAGCAGTACTTC.